This entry features one TCR beta chain sequence. Its specific antigen is unknown. Per-nucleotide qualities are absent, and no much larger clonotype sits a single base away. The sample is drawn from a study of memory CD4+ T cells and cytomegalovirus serostatus (dated 2019 in TCRdb). Background on the whole study: The cohort included around 33 healthy adults from Belgium, of whom 9 were CMV seropositive and 24 were CMV seronegative. The study sequenced CD4+ memory TCRbeta repertoires of a Belgian cohort with known cytomegalovirus serostatus to replicate a published TCR-based CMV serostatus classifier.

A FACSAria II was used to sort memory CD4+ T cells, defined as single viable CD3+CD4+CD8-CD45RO+ cells. To determine CMV serostatus, a Roche Elecsys assay was used that detects serum IgG against CMV pp150, pp28, p38 and p52. Once the samples were thawed, total CD4+ T cells were enriched through positive selection using CD4 magnetic microbeads. The samples came from a different study that was designed specifically to examine the CD4+ T cell memory repertoire. Peripheral blood mononuclear cells were isolated and cryopreserved according to standard operating procedures, and serum was stored at -80 degrees C. Staining used CD3-PerCP (BW264/56), CD4-APC (RPA-T4), CD45RO-PE (UCHT1) and CD8-Pacific Orange (3B5) antibodies, with Sytox blue excluding non-viable cells. The Quick-DNA Microprep Kit was used to extract genomic DNA from the sorted cells. Amplification of TCRbeta DNA was done with the immunoSEQ hsTCRbeta kit, following the protocol from the manufacturer. TCRbeta libraries were sequenced on an Illumina MiSeq instrument. On the authors' methods: Once out-of-frame sequences had been removed, millions of distinct TCRbeta sequences were left, which works out to an average of approximately 63,000 per individual. Each individual was scored according to the count of about 150 previously reported CMV-associated TCRbeta sequences and the total productive distinct TCRbeta count. A beta-binomial model was reimplemented in Python, and scikit-learn random forests with default parameters were trained on US cohort data. Classifier performance on the Belgian cohort was summarized as median AUC with percentile confidence intervals calculated over 10,000 bootstrap iterations. Here the immuneACCESS table is served through TCRdb, limited to in-frame sequences with V and J called. Missing clones are a known gap in these copies; in checked studies unresolved V genes cover under half, and the rest lacks a known reason. V and J calls and clone size are as listed in that table; D and trimming were resolved from the DNA. Counted in this sample were 50,000 or so clones; 80% to 90% of them appeared once. 1.5% to 2.5% of the sample rests with the top ten.

From a lookup of the germline V gene, CDR1 and CDR2 are SGHTA and FQGNSA. The junction shows trimming of 2 bases on V and 10 bases on J, plus 9 bases between the germline ends. From cysteine to phenylalanine, the CDR3 is 12 amino acids long. The CDR3 DNA has 36 bases and is translated from base 1. Broader findings and caveats from the paper: The results were interpreted as suggesting that the CMV-associated TCR signature is largely present in the CD4+ memory repertoire. Only CD4+CD45RO+ memory cells were sequenced, unlike the original study, which covered naive and memory CD4+ and CD8+ populations. For predicting CMV serostatus, the median bootstrapped AUC was about 0.96 using the original framework and over 0.9 using a US-trained random forest. Of 164 previously reported CMV-associated TCRbeta sequences, about 62 appeared in the CD4+ memory repertoires, each in one to five individuals. On the Belgian cohort, the classifier built on the original framework reached a median bootstrapped AUC of almost 0.96, with a 95% CI of 0.76-1.00.

Recombination joined TRBV7-2 with TRBJ2-1, with a weak D call of TRBD1 (6 bases match). The source of this sequence is an adult in good health and CMV-seropositive. Source material: memory CD4+ T cells from blood. The CDR3 sequence is CASSLQGYEQFF. The DNA sequence reads TGTGCCAGCAGCTTACAGGGGTACGAGCAGTTCTTC.